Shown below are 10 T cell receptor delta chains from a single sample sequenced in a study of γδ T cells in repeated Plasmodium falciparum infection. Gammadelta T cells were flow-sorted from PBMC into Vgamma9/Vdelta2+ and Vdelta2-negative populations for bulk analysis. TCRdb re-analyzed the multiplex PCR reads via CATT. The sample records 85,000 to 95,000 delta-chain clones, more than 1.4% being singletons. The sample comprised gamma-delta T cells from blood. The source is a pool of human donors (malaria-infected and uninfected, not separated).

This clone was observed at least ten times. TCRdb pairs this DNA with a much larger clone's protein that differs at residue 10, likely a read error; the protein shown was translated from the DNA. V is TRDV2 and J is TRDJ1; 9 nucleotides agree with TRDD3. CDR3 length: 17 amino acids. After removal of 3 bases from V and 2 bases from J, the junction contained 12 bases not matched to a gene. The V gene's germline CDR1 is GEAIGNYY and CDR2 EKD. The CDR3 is CACDALTGGPATDKLIF. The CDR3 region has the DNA TGTGCCTGTGACGCACTTACTGGGGGACCTGCGACCGATAAACTCATCTTT.

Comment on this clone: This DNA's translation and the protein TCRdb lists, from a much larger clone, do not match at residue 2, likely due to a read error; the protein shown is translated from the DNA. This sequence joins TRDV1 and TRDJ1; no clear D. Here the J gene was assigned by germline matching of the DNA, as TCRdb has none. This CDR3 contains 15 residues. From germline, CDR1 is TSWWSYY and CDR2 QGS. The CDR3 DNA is TGTTCTCTTGGGCTTAGCCCCACCGCCACCGTCAAACTCATCTTT. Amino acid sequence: CSLGLSPTATVKLIF.

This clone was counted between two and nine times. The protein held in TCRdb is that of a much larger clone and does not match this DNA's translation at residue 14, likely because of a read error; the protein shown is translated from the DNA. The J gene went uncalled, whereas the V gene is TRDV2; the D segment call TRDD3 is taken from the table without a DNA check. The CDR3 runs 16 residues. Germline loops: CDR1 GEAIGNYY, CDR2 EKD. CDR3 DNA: TGTGCCTGTGAAGCACTGGGGGATACGGGGACCGATAAACCCATCTTT. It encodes CACEALGDTGTDKPIF.

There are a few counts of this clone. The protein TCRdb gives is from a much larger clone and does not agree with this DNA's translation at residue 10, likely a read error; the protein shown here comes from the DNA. This CDR3 is CALGGLYTDELIF. DNA of the CDR3: TGTGCTCTTGGGGGGCTATACACCGATGAACTCATCTTT. The rearrangement joins TRDV1 to TRDJ1; D ambiguous. Germline V gives CDR1 TSWWSYY, CDR2 QGS. The CDR3 spans 13 residues.

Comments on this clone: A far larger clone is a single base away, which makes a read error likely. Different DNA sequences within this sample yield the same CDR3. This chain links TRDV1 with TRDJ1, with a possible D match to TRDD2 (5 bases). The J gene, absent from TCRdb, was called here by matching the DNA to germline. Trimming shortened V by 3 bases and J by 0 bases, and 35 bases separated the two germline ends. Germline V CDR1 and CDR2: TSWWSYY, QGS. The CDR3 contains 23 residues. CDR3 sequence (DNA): TGTGCTCTTGGGGACCGGCCCTCCTTCTACGTACTAGTTTCCTTACTGTACACCGATAAACTCATCTTT. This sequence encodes CALGDRPSFYVLVSLLYTDKLIF.

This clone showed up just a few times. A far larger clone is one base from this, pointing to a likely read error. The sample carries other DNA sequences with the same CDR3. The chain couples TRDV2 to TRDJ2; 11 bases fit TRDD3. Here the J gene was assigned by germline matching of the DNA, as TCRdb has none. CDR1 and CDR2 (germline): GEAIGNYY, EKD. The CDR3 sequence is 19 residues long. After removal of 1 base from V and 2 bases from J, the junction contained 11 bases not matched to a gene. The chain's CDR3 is CACDTLDWGITNLTAQLFF. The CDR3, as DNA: TGTGCCTGTGACACTTTAGACTGGGGGATAACCAACTTGACAGCACAACTCTTCTTT.

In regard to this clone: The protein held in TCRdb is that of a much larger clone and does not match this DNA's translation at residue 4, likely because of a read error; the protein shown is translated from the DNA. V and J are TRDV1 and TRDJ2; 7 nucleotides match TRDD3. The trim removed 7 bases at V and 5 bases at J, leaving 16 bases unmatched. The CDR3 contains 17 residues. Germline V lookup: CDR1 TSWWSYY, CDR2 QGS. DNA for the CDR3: TGTGCTCTTGAGGGATTTCCAGGGCTGGGGGGTACAGCACAACTCTTCTTT. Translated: CALEGFPGLGGTAQLFF.

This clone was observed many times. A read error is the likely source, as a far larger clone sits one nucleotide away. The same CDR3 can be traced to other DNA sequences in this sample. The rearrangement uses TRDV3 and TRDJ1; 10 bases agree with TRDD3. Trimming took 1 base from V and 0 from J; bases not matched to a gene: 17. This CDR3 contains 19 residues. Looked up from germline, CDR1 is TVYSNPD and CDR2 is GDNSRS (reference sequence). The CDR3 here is CAFKGPLWGILAYTDKLIF. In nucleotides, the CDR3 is TGTGCCTTTAAAGGCCCTCTTTGGGGGATACTGGCGTACACCGATAAACTCATCTTT.

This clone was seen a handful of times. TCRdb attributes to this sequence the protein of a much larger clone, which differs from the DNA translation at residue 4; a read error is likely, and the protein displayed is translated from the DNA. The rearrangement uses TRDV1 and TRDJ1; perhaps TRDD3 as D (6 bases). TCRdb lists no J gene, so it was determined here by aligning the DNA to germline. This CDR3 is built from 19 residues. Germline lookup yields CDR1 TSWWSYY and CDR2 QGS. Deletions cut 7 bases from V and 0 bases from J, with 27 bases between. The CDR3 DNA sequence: TGTGCTCTTGAGTTGGGCCTCCCAATACTGGGACACTACACCGATAAACTCATCTTT. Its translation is CALELGLPILGHYTDKLIF.

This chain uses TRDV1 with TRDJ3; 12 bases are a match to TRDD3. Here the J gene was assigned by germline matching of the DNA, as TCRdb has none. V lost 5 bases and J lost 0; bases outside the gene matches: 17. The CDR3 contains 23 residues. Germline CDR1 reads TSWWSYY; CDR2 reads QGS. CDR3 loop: CALGSFRYAGGYAISWDTRQMFF. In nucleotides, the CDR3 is TGTGCTCTTGGGTCCTTTCGGTACGCTGGGGGATACGCCATCTCCTGGGACACCCGACAGATGTTTTTC.